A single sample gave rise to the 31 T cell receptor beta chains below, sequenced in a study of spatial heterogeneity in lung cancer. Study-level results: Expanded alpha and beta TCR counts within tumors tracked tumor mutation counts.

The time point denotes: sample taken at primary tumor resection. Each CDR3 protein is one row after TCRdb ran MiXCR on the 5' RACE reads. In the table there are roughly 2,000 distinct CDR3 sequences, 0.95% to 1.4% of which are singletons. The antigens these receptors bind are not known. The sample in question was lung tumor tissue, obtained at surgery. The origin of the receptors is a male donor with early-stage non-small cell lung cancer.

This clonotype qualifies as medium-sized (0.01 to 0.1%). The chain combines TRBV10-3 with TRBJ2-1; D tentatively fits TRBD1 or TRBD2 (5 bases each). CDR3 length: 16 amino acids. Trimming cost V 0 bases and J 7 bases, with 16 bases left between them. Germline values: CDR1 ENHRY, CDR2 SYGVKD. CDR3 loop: CAISESKGTTRNEQFF. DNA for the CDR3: TGTGCCATCAGTGAGTCTAAAGGGACCACGCGGAATGAGCAGTTCTTC.

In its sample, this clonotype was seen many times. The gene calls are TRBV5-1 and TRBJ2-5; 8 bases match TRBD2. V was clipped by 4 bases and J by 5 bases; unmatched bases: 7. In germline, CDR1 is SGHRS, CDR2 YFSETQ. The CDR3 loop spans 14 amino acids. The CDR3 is CASSPTGGVETQYF. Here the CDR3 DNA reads TGCGCCAGCAGCCCAACCGGGGGGGTGGAGACCCAGTACTTC.

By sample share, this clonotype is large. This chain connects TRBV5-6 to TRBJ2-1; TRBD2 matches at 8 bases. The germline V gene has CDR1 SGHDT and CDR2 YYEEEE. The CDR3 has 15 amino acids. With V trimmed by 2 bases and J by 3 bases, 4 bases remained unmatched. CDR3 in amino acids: CASSFVAGHYNEQFF. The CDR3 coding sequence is TGTGCCAGCAGCTTTGTAGCGGGACACTACAATGAGCAGTTCTTC.

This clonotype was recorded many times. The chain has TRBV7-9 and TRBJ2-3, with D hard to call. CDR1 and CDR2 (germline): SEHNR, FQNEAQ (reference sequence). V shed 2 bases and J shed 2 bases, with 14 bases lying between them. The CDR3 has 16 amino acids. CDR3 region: CASSLSPHDNTDTQYF. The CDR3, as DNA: TGTGCCAGCAGCTTATCTCCCCACGACAACACAGATACGCAGTATTTT.

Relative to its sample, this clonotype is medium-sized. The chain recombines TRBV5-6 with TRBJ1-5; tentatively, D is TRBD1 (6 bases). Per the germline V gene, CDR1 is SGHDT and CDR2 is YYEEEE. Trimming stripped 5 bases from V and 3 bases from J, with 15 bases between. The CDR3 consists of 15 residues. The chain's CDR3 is CASRYSGTPNQPQHF. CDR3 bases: TGTGCCAGCAGATATTCCGGGACACCCAATCAGCCCCAGCATTTT.

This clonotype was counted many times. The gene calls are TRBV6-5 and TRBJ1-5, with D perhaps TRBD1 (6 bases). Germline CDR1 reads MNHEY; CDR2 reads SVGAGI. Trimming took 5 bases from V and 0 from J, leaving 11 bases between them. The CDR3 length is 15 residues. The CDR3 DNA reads TGTGCCAGCAGTCGAACAGGGTTTAGCAATCAGCCCCAGCATTTT. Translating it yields CASSRTGFSNQPQHF.

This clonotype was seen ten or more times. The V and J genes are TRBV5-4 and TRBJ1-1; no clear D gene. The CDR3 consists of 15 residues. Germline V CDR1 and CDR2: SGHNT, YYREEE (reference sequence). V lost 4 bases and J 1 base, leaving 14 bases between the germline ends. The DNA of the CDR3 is TGTGCCAGCAGCCCTCTCGGGGTTACGAACACTGAAGCTTTCTTT. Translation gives CASSPLGVTNTEAFF.

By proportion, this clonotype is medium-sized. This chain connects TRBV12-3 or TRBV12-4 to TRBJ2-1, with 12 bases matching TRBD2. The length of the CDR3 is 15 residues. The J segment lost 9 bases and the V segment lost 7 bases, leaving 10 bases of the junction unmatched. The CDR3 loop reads CASTQLAGGFTEQFF. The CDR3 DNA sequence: TGTGCCAGCACCCAACTAGCGGGAGGTTTTACTGAGCAGTTCTTC.

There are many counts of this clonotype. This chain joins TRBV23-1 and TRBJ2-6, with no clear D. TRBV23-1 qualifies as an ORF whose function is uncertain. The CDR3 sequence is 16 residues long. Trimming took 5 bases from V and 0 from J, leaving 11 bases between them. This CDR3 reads CASSKIEGSGANVLTF. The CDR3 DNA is TGCGCCAGCAGTAAAATCGAAGGCTCTGGGGCCAACGTCCTGACTTTC.

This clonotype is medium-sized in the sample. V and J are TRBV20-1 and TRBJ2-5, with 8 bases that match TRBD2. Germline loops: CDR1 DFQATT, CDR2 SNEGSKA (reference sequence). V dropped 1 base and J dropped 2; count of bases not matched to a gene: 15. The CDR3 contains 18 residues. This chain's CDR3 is CSARGDAWAGGPQETQYF. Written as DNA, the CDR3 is TGCAGTGCTAGAGGGGACGCGTGGGCGGGGGGACCTCAAGAGACCCAGTACTTC.

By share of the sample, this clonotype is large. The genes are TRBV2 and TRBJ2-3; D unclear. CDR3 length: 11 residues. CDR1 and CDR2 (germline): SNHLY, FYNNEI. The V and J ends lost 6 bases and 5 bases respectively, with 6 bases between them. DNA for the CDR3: TGTGCCAGCAGAAGAGGAGATACGCAGTATTTT. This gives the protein CASRRGDTQYF.

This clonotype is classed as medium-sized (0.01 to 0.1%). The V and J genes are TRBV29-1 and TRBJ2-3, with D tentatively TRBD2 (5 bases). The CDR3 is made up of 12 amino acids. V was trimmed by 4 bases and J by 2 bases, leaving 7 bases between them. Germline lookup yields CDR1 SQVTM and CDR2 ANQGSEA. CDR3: CSVGDYTDTQYF. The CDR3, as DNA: TGCAGCGTTGGTGACTACACAGATACGCAGTATTTT.

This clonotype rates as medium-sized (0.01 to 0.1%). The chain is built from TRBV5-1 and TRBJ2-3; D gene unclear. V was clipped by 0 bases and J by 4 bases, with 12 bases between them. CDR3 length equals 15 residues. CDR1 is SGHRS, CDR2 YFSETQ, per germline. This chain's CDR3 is CASSLVGSGADTQYF. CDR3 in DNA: TGCGCCAGCAGCTTGGTCGGTAGTGGGGCAGATACGCAGTATTTT.

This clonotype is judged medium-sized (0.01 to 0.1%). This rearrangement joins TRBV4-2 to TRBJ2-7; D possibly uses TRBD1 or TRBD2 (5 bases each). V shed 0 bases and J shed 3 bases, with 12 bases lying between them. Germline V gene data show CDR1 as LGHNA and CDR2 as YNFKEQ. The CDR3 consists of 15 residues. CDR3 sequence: CASSQETGPNYEQYF. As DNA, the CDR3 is TGTGCCAGCAGCCAAGAGACGGGACCGAACTACGAGCAGTACTTC.

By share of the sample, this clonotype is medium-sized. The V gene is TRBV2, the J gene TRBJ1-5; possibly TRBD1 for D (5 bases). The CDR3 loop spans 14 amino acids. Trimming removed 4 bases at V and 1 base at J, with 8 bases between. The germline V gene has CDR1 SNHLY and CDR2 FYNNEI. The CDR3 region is CASSAQGSNQPQHF. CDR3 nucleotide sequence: TGTGCCAGCAGTGCCCAGGGAAGCAATCAGCCCCAGCATTTT.

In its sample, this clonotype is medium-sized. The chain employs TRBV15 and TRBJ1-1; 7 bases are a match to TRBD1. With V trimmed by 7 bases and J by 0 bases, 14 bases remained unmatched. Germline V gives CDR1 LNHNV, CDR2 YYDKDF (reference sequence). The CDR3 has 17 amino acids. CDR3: CATTPRRTGTMNTEAFF. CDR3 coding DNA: TGTGCCACCACCCCACGACGGACAGGCACCATGAACACTGAAGCTTTCTTT.

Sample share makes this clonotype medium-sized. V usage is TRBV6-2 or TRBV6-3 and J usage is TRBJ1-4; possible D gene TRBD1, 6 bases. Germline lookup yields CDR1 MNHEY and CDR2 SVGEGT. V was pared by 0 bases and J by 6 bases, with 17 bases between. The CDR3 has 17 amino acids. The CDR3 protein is CASSYSIAGVEDEKLFF. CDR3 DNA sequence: TGTGCCAGCAGTTACTCGATCGCAGGGGTGGAGGATGAAAAACTGTTTTTT.

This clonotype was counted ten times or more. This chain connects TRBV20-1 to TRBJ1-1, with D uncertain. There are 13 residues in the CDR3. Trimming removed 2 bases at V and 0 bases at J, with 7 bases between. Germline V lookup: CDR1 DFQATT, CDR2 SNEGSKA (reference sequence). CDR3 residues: CSARQQLNTEAFF. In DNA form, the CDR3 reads TGCAGTGCTAGACAACAACTGAACACTGAAGCTTTCTTT.

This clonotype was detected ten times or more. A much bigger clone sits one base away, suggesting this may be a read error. The CDR3 DNA sequence: TGTGCCAGCAGCTTATGGAGGGATGAGCAGTTCTTC. Protein product: CASSLWRDEQFF. The genes are TRBV11-2 and TRBJ2-1; D possibly corresponds to TRBD2 (6 bases). Germline lookup yields CDR1 SGHAT and CDR2 FQNNGV. The CDR3 sequence is 12 residues long. Trimming took 2 bases from V and 8 from J, leaving 7 bases between them. The variable domain in full, completed from reference TRBV11-2 and TRBJ2-1, reads EAGVAQSPRYKIIEKRQSVAFWCNPISGHATLYWYQQILGQGPKLLIQFQNNGVVDDSQLPKDRFSAERLKGVDSTLKIQPAKLEDSAVYLCASSLWRDEQFFGPGTRLTVL.

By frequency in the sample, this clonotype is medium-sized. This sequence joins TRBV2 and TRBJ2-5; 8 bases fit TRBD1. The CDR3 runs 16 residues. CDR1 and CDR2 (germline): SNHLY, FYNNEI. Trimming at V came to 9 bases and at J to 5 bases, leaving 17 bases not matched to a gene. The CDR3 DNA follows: TGTGCCAGTAGGACAGGGAATAATCGCTGGGGGGAGACCCAGTACTTC. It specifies CASRTGNNRWGETQYF.

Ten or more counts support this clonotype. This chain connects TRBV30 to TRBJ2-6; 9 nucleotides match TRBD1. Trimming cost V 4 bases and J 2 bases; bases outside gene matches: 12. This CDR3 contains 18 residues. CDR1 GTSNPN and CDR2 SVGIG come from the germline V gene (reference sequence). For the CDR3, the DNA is TGTGCCTGGATCCCACCGGGACAGGGTATAGCTGGGGCCAACGTCCTGACTTTC. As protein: CAWIPPGQGIAGANVLTF.

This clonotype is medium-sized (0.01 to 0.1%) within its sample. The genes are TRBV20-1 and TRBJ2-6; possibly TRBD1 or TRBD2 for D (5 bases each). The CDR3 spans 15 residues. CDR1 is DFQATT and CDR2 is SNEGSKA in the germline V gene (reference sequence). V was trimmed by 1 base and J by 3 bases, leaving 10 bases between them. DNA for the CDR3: TGCAGTGCTAGAGGGGGGATACTTGGGGCCAACGTCCTGACTTTC. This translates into CSARGGILGANVLTF.

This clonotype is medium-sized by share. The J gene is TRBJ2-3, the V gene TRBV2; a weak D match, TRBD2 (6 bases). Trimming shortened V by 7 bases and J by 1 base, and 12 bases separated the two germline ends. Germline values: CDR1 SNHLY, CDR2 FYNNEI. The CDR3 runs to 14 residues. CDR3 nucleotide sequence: TGTGCCAGCAATCAGAGGAGGGGCACAGATACGCAGTATTTT. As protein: CASNQRRGTDTQYF.

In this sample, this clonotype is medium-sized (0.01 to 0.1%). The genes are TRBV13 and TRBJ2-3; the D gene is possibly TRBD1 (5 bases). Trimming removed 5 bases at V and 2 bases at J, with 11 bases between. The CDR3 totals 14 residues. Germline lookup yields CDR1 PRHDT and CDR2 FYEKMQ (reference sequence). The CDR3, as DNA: TGTGCCAGCAGCCCAGGGCGAGTCACAGATACGCAGTATTTT. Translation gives CASSPGRVTDTQYF.

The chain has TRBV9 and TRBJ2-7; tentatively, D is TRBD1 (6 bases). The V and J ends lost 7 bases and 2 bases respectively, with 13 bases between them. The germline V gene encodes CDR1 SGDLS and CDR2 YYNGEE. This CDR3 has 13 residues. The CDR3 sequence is CASVGEGAYEQYF. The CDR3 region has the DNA TGTGCCAGCGTAGGTGAGGGGGCCTACGAGCAGTACTTC.

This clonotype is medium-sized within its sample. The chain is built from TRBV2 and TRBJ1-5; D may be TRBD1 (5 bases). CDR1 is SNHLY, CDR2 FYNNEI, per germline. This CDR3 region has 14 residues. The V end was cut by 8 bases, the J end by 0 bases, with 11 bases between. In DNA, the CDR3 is TGTGCCAGCTGTCAGGACATTAGCAATCAGCCCCAGCATTTT. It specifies CASCQDISNQPQHF.

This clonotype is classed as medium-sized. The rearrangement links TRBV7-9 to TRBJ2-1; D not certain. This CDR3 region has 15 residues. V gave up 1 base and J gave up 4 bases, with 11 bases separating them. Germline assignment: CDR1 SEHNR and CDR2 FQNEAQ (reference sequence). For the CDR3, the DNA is TGTGCCAGCAGCTTAGAGGGTACCTTGTACAATGAGCAGTTCTTC. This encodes CASSLEGTLYNEQFF.

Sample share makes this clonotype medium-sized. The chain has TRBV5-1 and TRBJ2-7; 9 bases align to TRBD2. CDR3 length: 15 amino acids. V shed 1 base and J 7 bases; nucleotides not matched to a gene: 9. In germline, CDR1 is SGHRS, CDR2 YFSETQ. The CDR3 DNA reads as TGCGCCAGCAGCTTGTGGCGGGAGGGCCTCGATGAGCAGTACTTC. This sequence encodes CASSLWREGLDEQYF.

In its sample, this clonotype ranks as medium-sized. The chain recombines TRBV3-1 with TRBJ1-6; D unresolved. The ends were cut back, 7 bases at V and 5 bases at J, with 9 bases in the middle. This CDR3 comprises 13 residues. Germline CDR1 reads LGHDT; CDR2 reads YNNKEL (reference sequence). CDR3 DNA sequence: TGTGCCAGCACCCACGGGGATAATTCACCCCTCCACTTT. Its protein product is CASTHGDNSPLHF.

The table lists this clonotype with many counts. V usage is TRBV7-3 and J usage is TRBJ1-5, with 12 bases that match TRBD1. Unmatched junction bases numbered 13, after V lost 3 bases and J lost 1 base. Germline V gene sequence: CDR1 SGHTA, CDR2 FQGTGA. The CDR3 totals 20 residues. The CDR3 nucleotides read TGTGCCAGCAGCTTCCGGACCGGGACAGGGGGCGCGAAGAGCAATCAGCCCCAGCATTTT. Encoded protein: CASSFRTGTGGAKSNQPQHF.

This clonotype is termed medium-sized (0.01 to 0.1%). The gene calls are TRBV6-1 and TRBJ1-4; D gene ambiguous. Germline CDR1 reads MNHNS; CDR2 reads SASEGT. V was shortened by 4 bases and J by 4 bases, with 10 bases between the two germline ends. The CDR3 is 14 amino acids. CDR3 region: CASSAGRFNEKLFF. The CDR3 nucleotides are TGTGCCAGCAGTGCTGGGCGTTTTAATGAAAAACTGTTTTTT.